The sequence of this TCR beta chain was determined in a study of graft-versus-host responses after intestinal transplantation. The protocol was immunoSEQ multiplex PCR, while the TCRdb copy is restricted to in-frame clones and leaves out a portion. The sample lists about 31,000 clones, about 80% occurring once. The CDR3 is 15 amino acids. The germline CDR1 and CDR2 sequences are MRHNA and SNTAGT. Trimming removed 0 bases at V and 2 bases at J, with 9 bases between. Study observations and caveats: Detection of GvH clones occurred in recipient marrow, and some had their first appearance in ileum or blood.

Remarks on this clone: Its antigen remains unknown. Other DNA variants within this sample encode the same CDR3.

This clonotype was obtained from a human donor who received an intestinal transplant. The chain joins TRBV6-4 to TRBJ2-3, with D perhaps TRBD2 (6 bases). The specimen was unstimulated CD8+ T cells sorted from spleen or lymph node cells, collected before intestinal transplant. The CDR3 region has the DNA TGTGCCAGCAGTGACTCAGCGGGTTCCACAGATACGCAGTATTTT. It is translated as CASSDSAGSTDTQYF.